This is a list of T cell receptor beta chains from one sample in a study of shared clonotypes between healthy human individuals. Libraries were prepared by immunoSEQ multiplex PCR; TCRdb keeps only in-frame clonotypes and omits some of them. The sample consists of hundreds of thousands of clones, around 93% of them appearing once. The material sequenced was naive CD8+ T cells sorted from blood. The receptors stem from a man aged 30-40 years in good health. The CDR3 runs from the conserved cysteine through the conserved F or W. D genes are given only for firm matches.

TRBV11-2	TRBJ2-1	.	TGTGCCAGCAGCTTAGCTGTTCGGGGGGCCCATGAGCAGTTCTTC	CASSLAVRGAHEQFF
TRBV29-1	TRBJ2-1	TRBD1	TGCAGCGTTGATAACAGGGGGTCCTACAATGAGCAGTTCTTC	CSVDNRGSYNEQFF
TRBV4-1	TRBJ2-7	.	TGCGCCAGCAGCCAAGAAGGCGAAGAAGCCTACTACGAGCAGTACTTC	CASSQEGEEAYYEQYF
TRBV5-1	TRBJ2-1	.	TGCGCCAGCAGCTTTCTTGGGACAACGGGAGAGGAGCAGTTCTTC	CASSFLGTTGEEQFF
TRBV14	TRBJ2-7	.	TGTGCCAGCAGCCTTACAGGGTCGAATCGATTCTACGAGCAGTACTTC	CASSLTGSNRFYEQYF
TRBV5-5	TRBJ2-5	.	TGTGCCAGCAGCTTTTATCGGGGGCAAGAGACCCAGTACTTC	CASSFYRGQETQYF
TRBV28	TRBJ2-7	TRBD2	TGTGCCAGCAGTTTCCCGTCTGGCGGGAGGGCCTACGAGCAGTACTTC	CASSFPSGGRAYEQYF
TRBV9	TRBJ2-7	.	TGTGCCAGCAGCGTAGGTCCAGGACCCTACGAGCAGTACTTC	CASSVGPGPYEQYF
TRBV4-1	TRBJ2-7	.	TGCGCCAGCAGCCCCGAGATTGGGGGATCCTACGAGCAGTACTTC	CASSPEIGGSYEQYF
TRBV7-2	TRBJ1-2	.	TGTGCCAGCAGCTTAGTATACAGGGATAACTATGGCTACACCTTC	CASSLVYRDNYGYTF